This TCR beta chain came from a study of radiotherapy plus CTLA-4 blockade in lung cancer. For the study at large: For 15% to 20% of patients, objective responses occurred, and approximately 31% had disease control. Study observations and caveats: Subsequent to radiotherapy plus ipilimumab, tumor-derived TCR clones underwent expansion in blood. Dynamics of early blood T cell clones, together with interferon-beta, were reportedly the best predictors of response.

CDR1 and CDR2 from the germline V gene are LNHDA and SQIVND (reference sequence). This CDR3 is 14 amino acids long. V lost 3 bases and J 7 bases, leaving 15 bases between the germline ends. The table lists this clone with a few counts. The antigen is undetermined. Profiled with immunoSEQ multiplex PCR; TCRdb holds only in-frame clones, not every one. The sample has around 59,000 clones; less than 75% are singletons. In chemo-refractory metastatic non-small-cell lung cancer, patients got ipilimumab CTLA-4 blockade together with focal radiation. Sequenced here: peripheral blood, sampled from a patient treated with radiotherapy plus ipilimumab. The V call is TRBV19, the J call TRBJ1-1, with D perhaps matching TRBD1 (6 bases). The sequence derives from a human donor with non-small cell lung cancer whose response to radiotherapy plus ipilimumab could not be evaluated. The CDR3 is CASSIRGSGSEAFF. CDR3 nucleotide sequence: TGTGCCAGTAGTATTAGGGGGAGTGGCAGTGAAGCTTTCTTT.